This TCR beta chain was identified during a study of blood T cell repertoires in COVID-19. Study in general: Collection of acute and convalescent COVID-19 samples took place in the United States, Italy and Spain. Sources were T cells, B-cell-depleted T cells, or PBMCs; the material itself was cDNA or gDNA.

This clone has only one observation. Looked up from germline, CDR1 is SGHTA and CDR2 is FQGNSA. This CDR3 is built from 15 residues. V was shortened by 4 bases and J by 4 bases, with 13 bases between the two germline ends. In the study's own analysis: The assay estimated nucleated cells by amplifying reference gene primers. Repertoires were generated with immunoSEQ multiplex PCR, while TCRdb's copy carries only in-frame clones and drops some. For V, J and clone size, that table is used; D and trimming come from the DNA. This table has 30,000 to 35,000 clones, around 87% appearing once. This TCR was recovered from a man in his sixties with active COVID-19. What was sequenced was peripheral blood. The J gene is TRBJ2-2, the V gene TRBV7-2; weak D call: TRBD2 (7 bases). The CDR3: CASSSGGGGTGELFF. The CDR3 DNA is TGTGCCAGCAGCTCGGGGGGCGGTGGCACCGGGGAGCTGTTTTTT.